Included here is one T cell receptor (beta chain) sequence, with context. Method: immunoSEQ multiplex PCR; TCRdb's copy keeps in-frame clones and lacks some. The data contain under 350,000 clones, 80% to 90% of them singletons. The source of the sample is a study of blood T cell repertoires in COVID-19. The CDR3 loop spans 14 amino acids. Deletions cut 3 bases from V and 0 bases from J, with 8 bases between. CDR1 and CDR2 from the germline V gene are LNHDA and SQIVND (reference sequence). The J gene is TRBJ1-1, the V gene TRBV19, with TRBD1 as a possible D gene (5 bases). The sample taken for sequencing was peripheral blood. This clonotype was sampled from a woman aged 50 to 60 who had recovered from COVID-19. The CDR3 nucleotides read TGTGCCAGTAGTATGAGACAGCTGAACACTGAAGCTTTCTTT. This encodes CASSMRQLNTEAFF. Looking up the rest from reference TRBV19 and TRBJ1-1 gives the full variable domain: DGGITQSPKYLFRKEGQNVTLSCEQNLNHDAMYWYRQDPGQGLRLIYYSQIVNDFQKGDIAEGYSVSREKKESFPLTVTSAQKNPTAFYLCASSMRQLNTEAFFGQGTRLTVV.